One and the same sample provided the 24 T cell receptor beta chains below, sequenced in a study of cytomegalovirus exposure and HLA in healthy donors. The assay was immunoSEQ multiplex PCR, and TCRdb's table has in-frame clones only and misses some. The repertoire holds some 120,000 clones, about nine tenths seen once, with 1.5% to 2% in the top ten. Sequenced sample: PBMCs. These receptors originate from a woman aged 18-29 years in good health and CMV-seronegative.

The V gene is TRBV5-5, the J gene TRBJ2-7, with TRBD1 matching 8 bases. The V segment lost 0 bases and the J segment 6 bases; nucleotides outside the gene matches: 8. Germline lookup yields CDR1 SGHKS and CDR2 YYEKEE (reference sequence). The length of the CDR3 is 15 residues. The CDR3: CASSLGGTGPSEQYF. The CDR3 DNA follows: TGTGCCAGCAGCTTGGGGGGGACAGGTCCGTCCGAGCAGTACTTC.

This clone has ten or more counts. The V call is TRBV6-4, the J call TRBJ2-2; the D gene is possibly TRBD1 (6 bases). Germline V gene data show CDR1 as MRHNA and CDR2 as SNTAGT. CDR3 length: 15 residues. Trimming stripped 0 bases from V and 2 bases from J, with 7 bases between. The DNA for the CDR3 is TGTGCCAGCAGTGACTCGGGACAAAACACCGGGGAGCTGTTTTTT. It specifies CASSDSGQNTGELFF.

CDR3 residues: CASSLAASVNTGELFF. CDR3 in DNA: TGTGCCAGCAGCTTAGCCGCGTCGGTTAACACCGGGGAGCTGTTTTTT. The chain combines TRBV7-9 with TRBJ2-2; D not resolved. This CDR3 region has 16 residues. Germline CDR1 SEHNR, CDR2 FQNEAQ (reference sequence). Trimming took off 0 bases at V and 2 bases at J, with 10 bases between the two ends.

The V and J genes are TRBV5-1 and TRBJ2-1, with 11 bases aligning to TRBD2. The CDR3 totals 17 residues. The junction had 2 bases not matched to a gene; V was cut back by 0 bases and J by 0 bases. Germline CDR1 reads SGHRS; CDR2 reads YFSETQ. CDR3 sequence (DNA): TGCGCCAGCAGCTTGGGACTAGCGGGACTCTCCTACAATGAGCAGTTCTTC. As protein: CASSLGLAGLSYNEQFF.

The V and J genes are TRBV5-1 and TRBJ1-4; D is unresolved. CDR1 is SGHRS and CDR2 is YFSETQ in the germline V gene. This CDR3 region has 14 residues. The ends were cut back, 4 bases at V and 8 bases at J, with 15 bases in the middle. The CDR3 sequence is CASSPTVAGEKLFF. CDR3 nucleotide sequence: TGCGCCAGCAGCCCTACGGTTGCGGGGGAAAAACTGTTTTTT.

This clone was recorded only once. This chain joins TRBV18 and TRBJ2-1, with TRBD1 identical over 8 bases. With 2 bases clipped from V and 5 bases from J, the junction kept 2 bases outside the gene matches. The CDR3 has 14 amino acids. Per the germline V gene, CDR1 is KGHSH and CDR2 is LQKENI. The CDR3, as DNA: TGTGCCAGCTCACCAGAGACAGGGGACAATGAGCAGTTCTTC. It encodes CASSPETGDNEQFF.

This chain links TRBV2 with TRBJ2-1; 7 bases are a match to TRBD2. The germline gives CDR1 SNHLY, CDR2 FYNNEI. V gave up 6 bases and J gave up 8 bases; unmatched junction bases: 10. This CDR3 region has 14 residues. This chain's CDR3 is CASSARLAGDEQFF. CDR3 in DNA: TGTGCCAGCAGCGCCCGACTAGCTGGAGATGAGCAGTTCTTC.

The gene calls are TRBV7-8 and TRBJ2-5; D unresolved. Germline V gene lookup returns CDR1 SGHVS and CDR2 FQNEAQ. The CDR3 is 15 residues long. V was cut by 0 bases and J by 1 base, with 9 bases left in between. The CDR3 coding sequence is TGTGCCAGCAGCTTAGCCGTGGCGGCCCAAGAGACCCAGTACTTC. This sequence encodes CASSLAVAAQETQYF.

The rearrangement links TRBV19 to TRBJ1-1; D is unresolved. V lost 1 base and J lost 1, with 4 bases in between. The CDR3 extends over 13 amino acids. Germline V gene sequence: CDR1 LNHDA, CDR2 SQIVND (reference sequence). This chain's CDR3 is CASSIARNTEAFF. The CDR3 bases are TGTGCCAGTAGTATAGCCCGGAACACTGAAGCTTTCTTT.

V and J are TRBV4-1 and TRBJ2-7; 8 bases line up with TRBD2. The CDR3 sequence is 17 residues long. Germline assignment: CDR1 MGHRA and CDR2 YSYEKL. V lost 2 bases, J lost 0 bases, and 9 bases stayed unmatched. The CDR3 here is CASSQYTTSGLSYEQYF. The DNA for the CDR3 is TGCGCCAGCAGCCAATATACAACTAGCGGTCTCTCCTACGAGCAGTACTTC.

The chain employs TRBV18 and TRBJ2-7, with TRBD1 as a possible D gene (6 bases). Trimming shortened V by 3 bases and J by 3 bases, and 9 bases separated the two germline ends. Germline V gives CDR1 KGHSH, CDR2 LQKENI. The CDR3 extends over 13 amino acids. The CDR3 here is CASSPGQIYEQYF. CDR3 coding DNA: TGTGCCAGCTCACCCGGACAGATCTACGAGCAGTACTTC.

This chain uses TRBV11-3 with TRBJ2-5, with D possibly TRBD2 on 6 matching bases. The V end lost 0 bases, the J end lost 4 bases, and 18 bases lay between the germline ends. The V gene's germline CDR1 is SGHNT and CDR2 YENEEA. This CDR3 region has 17 residues. The CDR3: CASSLDPTGGDRETQYF. CDR3 bases: TGTGCCAGCAGCTTAGATCCAACAGGAGGGGATCGAGAGACCCAGTACTTC.

The chain recombines TRBV11-3 with TRBJ1-1; 8 nucleotides match TRBD1. Germline V lookup: CDR1 SGHNT, CDR2 YENEEA. The CDR3 length is 13 residues. The V gene end was trimmed by 2 bases and the J gene end by 4 bases; junction bases not matched to a gene: 0. The CDR3 reads CASSLQGATEAFF. The CDR3 nucleotides read TGTGCCAGCAGCTTACAGGGGGCCACTGAAGCTTTCTTT.

V usage is TRBV6-5 and J usage is TRBJ1-2; TRBD1 aligns across 8 bases. J lost 2 bases, V lost 5 bases, and 4 bases had no gene match. The CDR3 spans 14 residues. CDR1 and CDR2 from the germline V gene are MNHEY and SVGAGI. CDR3 amino acids: CASSPRTGNYGYTF. DNA for the CDR3: TGTGCCAGCAGTCCCCGGACAGGGAACTATGGCTACACCTTC.

The chain combines TRBV6-1 with TRBJ2-7; TRBD1 matches at 7 bases. Germline values: CDR1 MNHNS, CDR2 SASEGT. The CDR3 loop spans 13 amino acids. With 6 bases clipped from V and 3 bases from J, the junction kept 5 bases outside the gene matches. The CDR3 bases are TGTGCCAGCAGCACAGGGGATGACTACGAGCAGTACTTC. It yields the protein CASSTGDDYEQYF.

This chain joins TRBV30 and TRBJ2-7; D is perhaps TRBD2 (8 bases). CDR3 length: 13 residues. Germline V gene lookup returns CDR1 GTSNPN and CDR2 SVGIG (reference sequence). Trimming removed 3 bases from V and 6 bases from J, with 15 bases in between. The CDR3 region is CAWRETGTSEQYF. The CDR3 DNA sequence: TGTGCCTGGAGAGAGACAGGGACTAGCGAGCAGTACTTC.

J is TRBJ2-1 and V is TRBV10-3; D is possibly TRBD1 (5 bases). The germline V and J ends were trimmed by 6 bases and 6 bases, with 9 bases remaining between them. CDR1 and CDR2 from the germline V gene are ENHRY and SYGVKD. This CDR3 contains 12 residues. The CDR3 region is CAIRKDSNEQFF. The CDR3 nucleotides are TGTGCCATCAGAAAAGACAGCAATGAGCAGTTCTTC.

The CDR3 spells CASSLARQGLQGYTF. For the CDR3, the DNA is TGTGCCAGCAGCTTGGCCCGGCAGGGGCTACAGGGCTACACCTTC. The rearrangement uses TRBV5-4 and TRBJ1-2; possible D gene TRBD1, 6 bases. Germline V lookup: CDR1 SGHNT, CDR2 YYREEE (reference sequence). The CDR3 is 15 residues long. The V end was cut by 0 bases, the J end by 8 bases, with 17 bases between.

The rearrangement joins TRBV9 to TRBJ2-5; tentative D call: TRBD2 (6 bases). Per the germline V gene, CDR1 is SGDLS and CDR2 is YYNGEE. Between the trimmed V and J ends, which lost 0 bases and 5 bases, there was a span of 11 bases. This CDR3 has 14 residues. CDR3: CASSVAGGTETQYF. CDR3 DNA: TGTGCCAGCAGCGTAGCTGGGGGGACGGAGACCCAGTACTTC.

This chain joins TRBV5-5 and TRBJ1-5; the match to TRBD1 covers 8 bases. The V gene end was trimmed by 2 bases and the J gene end by 7 bases; junction bases not matched to a gene: 5. The CDR3 runs 14 residues. Germline V gene data show CDR1 as SGHKS and CDR2 as YYEKEE (reference sequence). The CDR3 loop is CASSFTGGNQPQHF. The DNA for the CDR3 is TGTGCCAGCAGCTTCACAGGGGGTAACCAGCCCCAGCATTTT.

The chain is built from TRBV6-1 and TRBJ2-7; D is possibly TRBD2 (6 bases). With 8 bases removed from V and 6 bases from J, the gap between germline ends came to 11 bases. The CDR3 loop spans 11 amino acids. Germline V lookup: CDR1 MNHNS, CDR2 SASEGT. CDR3 nucleotide sequence: TGTGCCAGCGCGGGGTTAACCGAGCAGTACTTC. It encodes CASAGLTEQYF.

The rearrangement joins TRBV7-9 to TRBJ2-3; TRBD1 aligns across 9 bases. Trimming removed 5 bases from V and 8 bases from J; junction bases left unmatched: 2. Germline V CDR1 and CDR2: SEHNR, FQNEAQ (reference sequence). The CDR3 is 12 amino acids. This CDR3 reads CASSLDRGTQYF. DNA for the CDR3: TGTGCCAGCAGCCTGGACAGGGGTACGCAGTATTTT.

This chain uses TRBV19 with TRBJ2-7; weak D call: TRBD1 (5 bases). V was shortened by 0 bases and J by 2 bases, with 11 bases between the two germline ends. CDR1 and CDR2 from the germline V gene are LNHDA and SQIVND (reference sequence). The CDR3 is made up of 15 amino acids. Written as DNA, the CDR3 is TGTGCCAGTAGTATAGATGGGGCAGGGACCTACGAGCAGTACTTC. Translated: CASSIDGAGTYEQYF.

This clone was counted once. The chain employs TRBV6-1 and TRBJ2-7; weak D call: TRBD1 (5 bases). The CDR3 covers 11 residues. Per germline, CDR1 MNHNS and CDR2 SASEGT. With 8 bases removed from V and 4 bases from J, the gap between germline ends came to 9 bases. The CDR3 nucleotides read TGTGCCAGCCAGGGAATATACGAGCAGTACTTC. Protein sequence: CASQGIYEQYF.